Listed below are T cell receptor beta chains from one sample, sequenced in a study of shared clonotypes between healthy human individuals. Produced via immunoSEQ multiplex PCR; TCRdb's table is partial and in-frame only. The sample shows approximately 980,000 clones, 70% to 85% of them seen only once. The material sequenced was memory CD4+ T cells sorted from blood. These receptors all stem from a man aged 18 to 30 in good health. Each CDR3 is given with its conserved first and last residue. D genes are given only for firm matches. Some rows mark clone size as missing; the rest say once, few, many or name a class of expanded clone.

TRBV6-1	TRBD1	TRBJ1-1	NA	TGTGCCAGCAGTGGGCAGGGGGGAGGAGTAGCTTTCTTT	CASSGQGGGVAFF
TRBV10-3	TRBD1	TRBJ2-2	NA	TGTGCCATCAACGTCCGGACAGGAATTGACACCGGGGAGCTGTTTTTT	CAINVRTGIDTGELFF
TRBV10-3	NA	TRBJ2-5	few	TGTGCCATCAGTGAATCCAGTAGGGGGACAGAGACCCAGTACTTC	CAISESSRGTETQYF
TRBV6-6	TRBD2	TRBJ2-7	NA	TGTGCCAGCGGCACCGGGACTAGACCCTACGAGCAGTACTTC	CASGTGTRPYEQYF
TRBV2	NA	TRBJ2-5	NA	TGTGCCAGCAGCGAATATAGAGGGGGGATGGCGACCCAGTACTTC	CASSEYRGGMATQYF
TRBV5-1	TRBD1	TRBJ1-2	NA	TGCGCCAGCAGCTTCACCGGGACAGGGGACAATGGCTACACCTTC	CASSFTGTGDNGYTF
TRBV7-2	TRBD2	TRBJ2-4	NA	TGTGCCAGCAGCCCGGGACTAGCGGGGAGCATGAGCATTCAGTACTTC	CASSPGLAGSMSIQYF
TRBV14	NA	TRBJ1-3	NA	TGTGCCAGCAGCCACCCCCGAGTCTCTGGAAACACCATATATTTT	CASSHPRVSGNTIYF
TRBV5-1	NA	TRBJ2-1	NA	TGCGCCAGCAGCTCCGGAACCGGGATATCCAATGAGCAGTTCTTC	CASSSGTGISNEQFF
TRBV18	NA	TRBJ2-3	NA	TGTGCCAGCTCACCAACCGCAGATACGCAGTATTTT	CASSPTADTQYF
TRBV18	NA	TRBJ1-1	once	TGTGCCAGCTACCCGGTGGCGACTGAAGCTTTCTTT	CASYPVATEAFF
TRBV11-2	TRBD1	TRBJ2-7	few	TGTGCCAGCAGCTCTACCTTACAGGGGACGAGGGAGCAGTACTTC	CASSSTLQGTREQYF
TRBV5-1	NA	TRBJ1-3	many	TGCGCCAGCAGCCTGGCCCGGGGGCGCGCAGGAAACACCATATATTTT	CASSLARGRAGNTIYF
TRBV7-9	NA	TRBJ1-5	few	TGTGCCAGCAGCTTAGGGGGGTACAATCAGCCCCAGCATTTT	CASSLGGYNQPQHF
TRBV18	NA	TRBJ1-1	NA	TGTGCCAGCTCACCCTCCGGGGGACTGGAAGCTTTCTTT	CASSPSGGLEAFF
TRBV19	NA	TRBJ1-3	NA	TGTGCCAGTAGTCCTTCAGGGAGAAGCTCTGGAAACACCATATATTTT	CASSPSGRSSGNTIYF
TRBV6-4	NA	TRBJ2-3	NA	TGTGCCAGCAGTGGGGTCGCCCGGGATACGCAGTATTTT	CASSGVARDTQYF
TRBV11-2	NA	TRBJ2-1	NA	TGTGCCAGCAGCTTGACCCCGGATTGGAATGAGCAGTTCTTC	CASSLTPDWNEQFF
TRBV7-8	NA	TRBJ2-3	NA	TGTGCCAGCAGCTTATCGGCGAGTGTAAGCACAGATACGCAGTATTTT	CASSLSASVSTDTQYF
TRBV28	NA	TRBJ2-5	NA	TGTGCCAGCAGCCCTACTCGACCGAACCAAGAGACCCAGTACTTC	CASSPTRPNQETQYF
TRBV4-3	TRBD2	TRBJ2-1	NA	TGCGCCAGCAGCCAACAACAGGGACTAGCAAATGAGCAGTTCTTC	CASSQQQGLANEQFF
TRBV30	TRBD1	TRBJ1-5	NA	TGTGCCTGGAGCACGGCCGGGACAGGGACAAAGCCCCAGCATTTT	CAWSTAGTGTKPQHF
TRBV10-3	NA	TRBJ2-7	NA	TGTGCCATCAGTGAGGCGTATCGGGGGGCCGCCTACGAGCAGTACTTC	CAISEAYRGAAYEQYF
TRBV2	NA	TRBJ1-2	NA	TGTGCCAGCAGTGAACGGATTTCTAACTATGGCTACACCTTC	CASSERISNYGYTF
TRBV6-6	TRBD1	TRBJ1-1	NA	TGTGCCAGCAGTGATATCGGGACAGGGATACATAAAGCTTTCTTT	CASSDIGTGIHKAFF
TRBV5-1	NA	TRBJ2-1	once	TGCGCCAGCAGCTTGGACATTCACCCCCGAGGGGAGCAGTTCTTC	CASSLDIHPRGEQFF
TRBV19	NA	TRBJ1-2	NA	TGTGCCAGTAGGGGCGGGAATTCTGGCTACACCTTC	CASRGGNSGYTF
TRBV5-6	TRBD1	TRBJ1-1	NA	TGTGCCAGCACCCTAACAGGGGTCCCTGAAGCTTTCTTT	CASTLTGVPEAFF
TRBV28	TRBD1	TRBJ1-4	NA	TGTGCCAGCAGTGAAACCGCGGGACAGGGAAAGCTGTTTTTT	CASSETAGQGKLFF
TRBV4-1	NA	TRBJ2-7	NA	TGCGCCAGCAGCCAAGACTGGGCAGGACTTGGGGAGCAGTACTTC	CASSQDWAGLGEQYF
TRBV2	NA	TRBJ2-6	NA	TGTGCCAGCAGTGAAGCTGGCAGGGCCGGCTCTGGGGCCAACGTCCTGACTTTC	CASSEAGRAGSGANVLTF
TRBV7-8	TRBD1	TRBJ2-7	NA	TGTGCCAGCAGCGGTAGGACAGGGGCGGGTCGGGAGAGACGCGAGCAGTACTTC	CASSGRTGAGRERREQYF
TRBV18	NA	TRBJ1-5	NA	TGTGCCAGCTCCCCCACAGAAGATCAGCCCCAGCATTTT	CASSPTEDQPQHF
TRBV6-1	NA	TRBJ2-3	NA	TGTGCCAGCACCCCAGGGTGGGGGACAGATACGCAGTATTTT	CASTPGWGTDTQYF
TRBV4-2	TRBD1	TRBJ2-3	once	TGTGCCAGCAGCCCGACAGGGGGTGATTTTGGCACAGATACGCAGTATTTT	CASSPTGGDFGTDTQYF
TRBV27	NA	TRBJ1-1	few	TGTGCCAGCTCGGGGGGAGGGCTCACTGAAGCTTTCTTT	CASSGGGLTEAFF
TRBV5-1	TRBD2	TRBJ2-1	NA	TGCGCCAGCAGCTCACCGGGACTAGCCGTTAGTGAGCAGTTCTTC	CASSSPGLAVSEQFF
TRBV11-2	TRBD2	TRBJ2-5	once	TGTGCCAGCAGCTTAAAAGCGGGGAGCTTCCAAGAGACCCAGTACTTC	CASSLKAGSFQETQYF
TRBV10-1	NA	TRBJ1-1	NA	TGCGCCAGTCCGGCCGAGTCTACTGAAGCTTTCTTT	CASPAESTEAFF
TRBV7-2	NA	TRBJ2-3	few	TGTGCCAGCTCCCACGACTACACAGATACGCAGTATTTT	CASSHDYTDTQYF
TRBV7-2	NA	TRBJ1-2	NA	TGTGCCAGCAGCTTTGGAAGAGGCGGCTACACCTTC	CASSFGRGGYTF
TRBV27	TRBD2	TRBJ2-7	NA	TGTGCCAGCAGTTTATCGATCGGGGGGAACACTGCCTACGAGCAGTACTTC	CASSLSIGGNTAYEQYF
TRBV14	NA	TRBJ2-1	NA	TGTGCCAGCAGCCAAGCCATGACCGGGAATGAGCAGTTCTTC	CASSQAMTGNEQFF
TRBV29-1	NA	TRBJ1-1	few	TGCAGCGTTTCGTTCGGTATTATGAACACTGAAGCTTTCTTT	CSVSFGIMNTEAFF
TRBV9	NA	TRBJ1-4	NA	TGTGCCAGCAGCCGGCAGGGAACTAATGAAAAACTGTTTTTT	CASSRQGTNEKLFF
TRBV5-5	NA	TRBJ1-2	NA	TGTGCCAGCAGCTCAGGGGATTCCATTAACTATGGCTACACCTTC	CASSSGDSINYGYTF
TRBV5-1	NA	TRBJ2-5	NA	TGCGCCAGCAGCCTCGGGGCTAGACCAGAGACCCAGTACTTC	CASSLGARPETQYF